This T cell receptor beta chain was profiled in a study of blood T cell repertoires in COVID-19. In the original workflow: Scientists estimated how many nucleated cells there were by amplifying reference gene primers. TCRdb's copy holds only in-frame clones and misses some; the assay was immunoSEQ multiplex PCR. V and J calls and clone size are given by that table; D and trimming were obtained from the DNA. The sample has about 180,000 clones; roughly 84% are singletons. V shed 0 bases and J shed 3 bases, with 12 bases lying between them. The V gene's germline CDR1 is SEHNR and CDR2 FQNEAQ (reference sequence). This CDR3 region has 15 residues.

This receptor was obtained from a human donor in a cohort sampled during active COVID-19. The specimen sequenced was peripheral blood. V usage is TRBV7-9 and J usage is TRBJ2-7; maybe TRBD2 (5 bases). The CDR3 loop is CASSLAGREGYEQYF. CDR3 in DNA: TGTGCCAGCAGCTTAGCGGGTCGTGAGGGCTACGAGCAGTACTTC.